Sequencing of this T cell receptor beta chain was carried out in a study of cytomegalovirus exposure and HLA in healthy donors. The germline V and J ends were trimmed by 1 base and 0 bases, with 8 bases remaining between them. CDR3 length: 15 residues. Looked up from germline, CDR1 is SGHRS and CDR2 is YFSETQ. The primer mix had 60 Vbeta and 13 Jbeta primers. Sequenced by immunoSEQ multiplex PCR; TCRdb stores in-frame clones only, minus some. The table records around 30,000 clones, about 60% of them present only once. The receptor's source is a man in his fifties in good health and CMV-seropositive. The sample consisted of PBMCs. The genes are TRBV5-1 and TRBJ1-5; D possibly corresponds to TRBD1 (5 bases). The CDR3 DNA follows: TGCGCCAGCAGCTTGTCGGGGGGTAGCAATCAGCCCCAGCATTTT. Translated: CASSLSGGSNQPQHF.